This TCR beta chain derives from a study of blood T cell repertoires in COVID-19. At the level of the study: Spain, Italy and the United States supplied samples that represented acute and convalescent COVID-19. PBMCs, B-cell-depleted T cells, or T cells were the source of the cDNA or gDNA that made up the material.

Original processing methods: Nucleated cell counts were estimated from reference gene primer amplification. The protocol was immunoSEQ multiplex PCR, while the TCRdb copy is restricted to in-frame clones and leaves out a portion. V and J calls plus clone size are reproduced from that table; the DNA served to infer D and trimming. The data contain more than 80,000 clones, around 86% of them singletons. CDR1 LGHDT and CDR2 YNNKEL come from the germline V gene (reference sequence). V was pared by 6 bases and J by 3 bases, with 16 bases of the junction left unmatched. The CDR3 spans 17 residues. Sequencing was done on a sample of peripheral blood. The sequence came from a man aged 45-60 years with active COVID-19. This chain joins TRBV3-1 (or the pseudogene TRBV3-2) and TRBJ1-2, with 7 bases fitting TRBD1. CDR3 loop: CASSPLASGGSDYGYTF. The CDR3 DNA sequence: TGTGCCAGCAGTCCTCTTGCGTCAGGGGGTAGTGACTATGGCTACACCTTC.